Listed below are T cell receptor beta chains from one sample, sequenced in a study of blood T cell repertoires in COVID-19. Assay used: immunoSEQ multiplex PCR; TCRdb lists only in-frame clones, some missing. The sample shows tens of thousands of clones, 86% of them seen only once. The source material was peripheral blood. The receptor source for this set is a human donor in a cohort sampled during active COVID-19. The CDR3 runs from the conserved cysteine through the conserved F or W. The D gene is left open where the match is weak. Expanded clones are given a class, and other clones once, few, many or no size at all.

D gene: .; clone size: .; CDR3 length: 14; J gene: TRBJ2-3; V gene: TRBV5-6; CDR3 protein: CASLWTAGTDTQYF; CDR3 DNA: TGTGCCAGTCTTTGGACAGCCGGCACAGATACGCAGTATTTT
D gene: TRBD2; clone size: .; CDR3 length: 12; J gene: TRBJ2-1; V gene: TRBV20-1; CDR3 protein: CSASSSGRVGFF; CDR3 DNA: TGCAGTGCTAGTAGTAGCGGGAGGGTGGGGTTCTTC
D gene: TRBD1; clone size: .; CDR3 length: 14; J gene: TRBJ2-5; V gene: TRBV5-1; CDR3 protein: CASSLWTGQETQYF; CDR3 DNA: TGCGCCAGCAGCTTGTGGACAGGACAAGAGACCCAGTACTTC
D gene: TRBD1; clone size: once; CDR3 length: 15; J gene: TRBJ2-7; V gene: TRBV2; CDR3 protein: CASSLRRDRSYEQYF; CDR3 DNA: TGTGCCAGCAGTCTTCGCCGGGACAGAAGCTACGAGCAGTACTTC
D gene: TRBD1; clone size: .; CDR3 length: 15; J gene: TRBJ1-3; V gene: TRBV7-2; CDR3 protein: CASSSFTGVGNTIYF; CDR3 DNA: TGTGCCAGCAGCTCCTTTACAGGGGTTGGAAACACCATATATTTT
D gene: TRBD1; clone size: .; CDR3 length: 15; J gene: TRBJ1-2; V gene: TRBV11-2; CDR3 protein: CASRPRQGEIEGYTF; CDR3 DNA: TGTGCCAGCAGGCCGAGACAGGGGGAGATCGAGGGCTACACCTTC
D gene: .; clone size: .; CDR3 length: 14; J gene: TRBJ1-2; V gene: TRBV6-6; CDR3 protein: CASSSGSSGYGYTF; CDR3 DNA: TGTGCCAGCAGTTCAGGCAGTTCCGGCTATGGCTACACCTTC
D gene: .; clone size: .; CDR3 length: 12; J gene: TRBJ1-1; V gene: TRBV28; CDR3 protein: CASLVGGTEAFF; CDR3 DNA: TGTGCCTCCCTTGTAGGGGGAACTGAAGCTTTCTTT
D gene: .; clone size: .; CDR3 length: 13; J gene: TRBJ2-1; V gene: TRBV5-1; CDR3 protein: CASSRVRADEQFF; CDR3 DNA: TGCGCCAGCAGCCGTGTCAGGGCCGATGAGCAGTTCTTC
D gene: .; clone size: .; CDR3 length: 15; J gene: TRBJ2-3; V gene: TRBV27; CDR3 protein: CASSFSRQAARTQYF; CDR3 DNA: TGTGCCAGCAGTTTTTCCCGACAAGCCGCTCGTACGCAGTATTTT
D gene: .; clone size: .; CDR3 length: 14; J gene: TRBJ2-7; V gene: TRBV7-2; CDR3 protein: CASSSSREAYEQYF; CDR3 DNA: TGTGCCAGCAGCTCATCAAGGGAGGCCTACGAGCAGTACTTC
D gene: TRBD2; clone size: .; CDR3 length: 17; J gene: TRBJ2-7; V gene: TRBV5-1; CDR3 protein: CASSITPGLAGSYEQYF; CDR3 DNA: TGCGCCAGCAGCATAACCCCCGGACTAGCGGGCTCCTACGAGCAGTACTTC
D gene: .; clone size: .; CDR3 length: 15; J gene: TRBJ2-1; V gene: TRBV6-5; CDR3 protein: CASSLDRSPNNEQFF; CDR3 DNA: TGTGCCAGCAGCCTCGACAGGTCCCCTAACAATGAGCAGTTCTTC
D gene: .; clone size: .; CDR3 length: 13; J gene: TRBJ1-5; V gene: TRBV27; CDR3 protein: CASRRDSNQPQHF; CDR3 DNA: TGTGCCAGCAGGAGGGATAGCAATCAGCCCCAGCATTTT
D gene: TRBD1; clone size: .; CDR3 length: 15; J gene: TRBJ2-3; V gene: TRBV7-9; CDR3 protein: CASSLRQGAADTQYF; CDR3 DNA: TGTGCCAGCAGCCTACGACAGGGGGCAGCAGATACGCAGTATTTT
D gene: TRBD1; clone size: .; CDR3 length: 13; J gene: TRBJ1-1; V gene: TRBV18; CDR3 protein: CASSPTGDTEAFF; CDR3 DNA: TGTGCCAGCTCACCTACAGGGGACACTGAAGCTTTCTTT
D gene: TRBD2; clone size: .; CDR3 length: 20; J gene: TRBJ2-1; V gene: TRBV27; CDR3 protein: CASSSSGLAGGISSYNEQFF; CDR3 DNA: TGTGCCAGCAGTTCCTCGGGACTAGCGGGAGGTATTAGCTCCTACAATGAGCAGTTCTTC
D gene: .; clone size: .; CDR3 length: 15; J gene: TRBJ2-1; V gene: TRBV28; CDR3 protein: CASSFLGGAYNEQFF; CDR3 DNA: TGTGCCAGCAGTTTTTTAGGCGGAGCCTACAATGAGCAGTTCTTC
D gene: TRBD1; clone size: .; CDR3 length: 16; J gene: TRBJ1-2; V gene: TRBV5-4; CDR3 protein: CASSSAGTAYNYGYTF; CDR3 DNA: TGTGCCAGCAGCTCAGCCGGGACAGCGTATAACTATGGCTACACCTTC
D gene: .; clone size: once; CDR3 length: 18; J gene: TRBJ2-7; V gene: TRBV13; CDR3 protein: CASSSILQGTGRSYEQYF; CDR3 DNA: TGTGCCAGCAGCTCCATTTTACAGGGCACCGGACGAAGCTACGAGCAGTACTTC
D gene: .; clone size: .; CDR3 length: 14; J gene: TRBJ2-5; V gene: TRBV19; CDR3 protein: CASSAFPVGETQYF; CDR3 DNA: TGTGCCAGTAGCGCCTTCCCGGTCGGAGAGACCCAGTACTTC
D gene: .; clone size: .; CDR3 length: 15; J gene: TRBJ1-5; V gene: TRBV29-1; CDR3 protein: CSVAGGDYSNQPQHF; CDR3 DNA: TGCAGCGTTGCGGGGGGGGACTATAGCAATCAGCCCCAGCATTTT
D gene: .; clone size: few; CDR3 length: 13; J gene: TRBJ2-7; V gene: TRBV19; CDR3 protein: CASSSGRPYEQYF; CDR3 DNA: TGTGCCAGTAGTTCGGGGAGACCATACGAGCAGTACTTC
D gene: TRBD2; clone size: .; CDR3 length: 18; J gene: TRBJ2-1; V gene: TRBV7-3; CDR3 protein: CASSPGASGRRTYNEQFF; CDR3 DNA: TGTGCCAGCAGCCCCGGGGCTAGCGGGAGAAGAACCTACAATGAGCAGTTCTTC
D gene: TRBD2; clone size: .; CDR3 length: 16; J gene: TRBJ2-2; V gene: TRBV19; CDR3 protein: CASSPRTSGRAGELFF; CDR3 DNA: TGTGCCAGTAGTCCCCGGACTAGCGGGAGAGCCGGGGAGCTGTTTTTT
D gene: .; clone size: .; CDR3 length: 12; J gene: TRBJ2-3; V gene: TRBV5-1; CDR3 protein: CASSLDSLSWYF; CDR3 DNA: TGCGCCAGCAGCCTGGACTCATTGTCATGGTATTTT
D gene: TRBD1; clone size: .; CDR3 length: 13; J gene: TRBJ2-3; V gene: TRBV7-8; CDR3 protein: CASSPRGTGTVYF; CDR3 DNA: TGTGCCAGCAGCCCAAGGGGGACAGGGACTGTCTATTTT
D gene: TRBD1; clone size: once; CDR3 length: 14; J gene: TRBJ2-2; V gene: TRBV5-1; CDR3 protein: CASSLAGGTGELFF; CDR3 DNA: TGCGCCAGCAGCTTGGCAGGGGGCACCGGGGAGCTGTTTTTT
D gene: .; clone size: .; CDR3 length: 17; J gene: TRBJ2-7; V gene: TRBV7-9; CDR3 protein: CASSLSRGRLLTYEQYF; CDR3 DNA: TGTGCCAGCAGCTTATCCCGGGGGAGGCTTCTAACCTACGAGCAGTACTTC
D gene: TRBD1; clone size: .; CDR3 length: 14; J gene: TRBJ1-1; V gene: TRBV7-9; CDR3 protein: CASSSWDRPTEAFF; CDR3 DNA: TGTGCCAGCAGCTCCTGGGACAGGCCCACTGAAGCTTTCTTT
D gene: TRBD1; clone size: .; CDR3 length: 15; J gene: TRBJ2-5; V gene: TRBV7-6; CDR3 protein: CASSFPGTGKETQYF; CDR3 DNA: TGTGCCAGCAGCTTTCCCGGGACAGGGAAAGAGACCCAGTACTTC
D gene: .; clone size: .; CDR3 length: 17; J gene: TRBJ2-2; V gene: TRBV23-1; CDR3 protein: CASSQSPPGLLTGELFF; CDR3 DNA: TGCGCCAGCAGTCAATCCCCTCCAGGACTCCTCACCGGGGAGCTGTTTTTT
D gene: TRBD1; clone size: .; CDR3 length: 17; J gene: TRBJ2-6; V gene: TRBV19; CDR3 protein: CASSMTGGFSGANVLTF; CDR3 DNA: TGTGCCAGTAGTATGACAGGGGGCTTCTCTGGGGCCAACGTCCTGACTTTC
D gene: TRBD2; clone size: .; CDR3 length: 18; J gene: TRBJ2-7; V gene: TRBV5-1; CDR3 protein: CASSLSRDRRAGDYEQYF; CDR3 DNA: TGCGCCAGCAGCTTGAGCAGGGATCGGCGGGCGGGAGATTACGAGCAGTACTTC
D gene: .; clone size: .; CDR3 length: 15; J gene: TRBJ2-7; V gene: TRBV7-9; CDR3 protein: CASSLGGQASYEQYF; CDR3 DNA: TGTGCCAGCAGCTTAGGGGGGCAGGCCTCCTACGAGCAGTACTTC
D gene: .; clone size: .; CDR3 length: 17; J gene: TRBJ2-3; V gene: TRBV24-1; CDR3 protein: CATSDLPGGRQVDTQYF; CDR3 DNA: TGTGCCACCAGTGATTTGCCCGGCGGGAGACAGGTAGATACGCAGTATTTT
D gene: .; clone size: .; CDR3 length: 17; J gene: TRBJ2-1; V gene: TRBV28; CDR3 protein: CASSFLLLDRLYNEQFF; CDR3 DNA: TGTGCCAGCAGTTTTCTTCTCCTTGACAGGCTTTACAATGAGCAGTTCTTC
D gene: .; clone size: .; CDR3 length: 13; J gene: TRBJ2-1; V gene: TRBV6-5; CDR3 protein: CASSPGSYNEQFF; CDR3 DNA: TGTGCCAGCAGCCCAGGGTCCTACAATGAGCAGTTCTTC
D gene: .; clone size: .; CDR3 length: 14; J gene: TRBJ2-2; V gene: TRBV5-1; CDR3 protein: CASSSAGITGELFF; CDR3 DNA: TGCGCCAGCAGTTCCGCGGGAATCACCGGGGAGCTGTTTTTT
D gene: .; clone size: .; CDR3 length: 13; J gene: TRBJ1-2; V gene: TRBV11-2; CDR3 protein: CASSLNFLYGYTF; CDR3 DNA: TGTGCCAGCAGCTTGAACTTCCTCTATGGCTACACCTTC
D gene: .; clone size: .; CDR3 length: 17; J gene: TRBJ2-7; V gene: TRBV21-1; CDR3 protein: CASSNKCEGTGSYEQYF; CDR3 DNA: TGTGCCAGCAGCAATAAATGTGAGGGGACAGGCTCCTACGAGCAGTACTTC
D gene: .; clone size: .; CDR3 length: 13; J gene: TRBJ2-7; V gene: TRBV6-5; CDR3 protein: CASSYPGVYEQYF; CDR3 DNA: TGTGCCAGCAGTTACCCAGGGGTCTACGAGCAGTACTTC
D gene: TRBD1; clone size: once; CDR3 length: 14; J gene: TRBJ1-1; V gene: TRBV7-2; CDR3 protein: CASSLAGTGRGAFF; CDR3 DNA: TGTGCCAGCAGCTTAGCCGGGACAGGCAGAGGAGCTTTCTTT
D gene: TRBD1; clone size: .; CDR3 length: 12; J gene: TRBJ1-1; V gene: TRBV24-1; CDR3 protein: CATSPTGSEAFF; CDR3 DNA: TGTGCCACCAGCCCGACAGGGTCTGAAGCTTTCTTT
D gene: .; clone size: .; CDR3 length: 15; J gene: TRBJ2-5; V gene: TRBV7-9; CDR3 protein: CASSLALAGVETQYF; CDR3 DNA: TGTGCCAGCAGCTTAGCCCTGGCAGGGGTTGAGACCCAGTACTTC
D gene: TRBD2; clone size: .; CDR3 length: 15; J gene: TRBJ2-7; V gene: TRBV10-2; CDR3 protein: CASNSFGGGGREQYF; CDR3 DNA: TGCGCCAGCAACTCATTCGGCGGGGGGGGGCGAGAGCAGTACTTC
D gene: TRBD1; clone size: .; CDR3 length: 16; J gene: TRBJ1-4; V gene: TRBV28; CDR3 protein: CASSFDGQGAGEKLFF; CDR3 DNA: TGTGCCAGCAGTTTCGATGGACAGGGGGCCGGCGAAAAACTGTTTTTT